A selection of T cell receptor beta chains follows, all from one sample in a study of regulatory T cells in long-lasting Graves disease. Using its own MiXCR run on the multiplex PCR reads, TCRdb lists one record per CDR3 protein. Of fewer than 600,000 distinct CDR3 sequences in the sample, approximately 23% were seen once. Sequenced material: peripheral blood mononuclear cells (PBMCs), taken when the disease was refractory, from a patient treated with antithyroid drugs. The source is a female donor with Graves disease. Both conserved end residues are trimmed from each CDR3.

j_call v_call cdr3_aa
TRBJ2-7 TRBV9 ASSVDQFVHEQY
TRBJ2-3 TRBV6-1 ASSPNSGATDTQY
TRBJ2-2 TRBV7-9 ASSPQGGQGPGTGELF
TRBJ2-7 TRBV13 ASRRDFLGEQY
TRBJ1-2 TRBV9 ASSLKDTGSYGYT
TRBJ1-6 TRBV27 ASSRSGSSSYNSPLH
TRBJ2-3 TRBV5-1 ASAPGDLGVNTQY
TRBJ2-1 TRBV20-1 SAGEGVYNEQF
TRBJ1-4 TRBV6-1 ASRKGQGGWEKLF
TRBJ2-5 TRBV6-4 ASRTRLGRFLETQY